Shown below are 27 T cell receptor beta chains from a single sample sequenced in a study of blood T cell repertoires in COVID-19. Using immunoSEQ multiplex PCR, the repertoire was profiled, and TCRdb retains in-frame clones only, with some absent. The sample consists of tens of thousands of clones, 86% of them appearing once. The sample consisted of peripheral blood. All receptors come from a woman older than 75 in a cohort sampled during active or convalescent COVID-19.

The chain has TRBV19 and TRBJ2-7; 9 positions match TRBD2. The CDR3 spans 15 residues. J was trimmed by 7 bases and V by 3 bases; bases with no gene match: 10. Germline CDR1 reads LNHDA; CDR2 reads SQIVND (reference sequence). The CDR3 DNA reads TGTGCCAGTAGTATTAGCGGGAGCCACGGAAGAGAGCAGTACTTC. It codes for CASSISGSHGREQYF.

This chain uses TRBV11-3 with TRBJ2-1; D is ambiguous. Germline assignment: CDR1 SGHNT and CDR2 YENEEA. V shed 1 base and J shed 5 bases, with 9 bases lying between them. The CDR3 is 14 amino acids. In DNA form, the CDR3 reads TGTGCCAGCAGCTTAGGGAGCCCCCACAATGAGCAGTTCTTC. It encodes CASSLGSPHNEQFF. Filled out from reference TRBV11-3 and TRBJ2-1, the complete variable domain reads EAGVVQSPRYKIIEKKQPVAFWCNPISGHNTLYWYLQNLGQGPELLIRYENEEAVDDSQLPKDRFSAERLKGVDSTLKIQPAELGDSAVYLCASSLGSPHNEQFFGPGTRLTVL.

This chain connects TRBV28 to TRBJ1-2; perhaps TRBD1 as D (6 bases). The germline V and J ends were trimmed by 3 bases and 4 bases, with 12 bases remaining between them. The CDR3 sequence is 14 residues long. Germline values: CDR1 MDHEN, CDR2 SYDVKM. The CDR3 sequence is CASSFPGRGYGYTF. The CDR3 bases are TGTGCCAGCAGTTTCCCTGGCAGGGGCTATGGCTACACCTTC.

CDR3 in DNA: TGTGCCAGCAGTTTACGCGCCCCTAACGAGCAGTACTTC. Amino acid sequence: CASSLRAPNEQYF. The chain carries TRBV28 and TRBJ2-7; D not certain. The CDR3 has 13 residues. CDR1 and CDR2 from the germline V gene are MDHEN and SYDVKM. Deletions cut 2 bases from V and 5 bases from J, with 10 bases between.

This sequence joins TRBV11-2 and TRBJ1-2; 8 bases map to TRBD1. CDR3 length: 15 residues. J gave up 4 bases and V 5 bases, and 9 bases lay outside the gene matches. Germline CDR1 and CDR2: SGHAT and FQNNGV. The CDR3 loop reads CASSIRGQGGYGYTF. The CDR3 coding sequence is TGTGCCAGCAGCATACGAGGACAGGGTGGCTATGGCTACACCTTC.

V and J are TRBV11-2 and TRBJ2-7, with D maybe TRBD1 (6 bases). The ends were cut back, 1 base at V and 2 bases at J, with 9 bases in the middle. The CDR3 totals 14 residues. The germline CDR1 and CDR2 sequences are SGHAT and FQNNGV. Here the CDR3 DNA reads TGTGCCAGCAGCTTAGCAGGGGCAACCTACGAGCAGTACTTC. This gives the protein CASSLAGATYEQYF.

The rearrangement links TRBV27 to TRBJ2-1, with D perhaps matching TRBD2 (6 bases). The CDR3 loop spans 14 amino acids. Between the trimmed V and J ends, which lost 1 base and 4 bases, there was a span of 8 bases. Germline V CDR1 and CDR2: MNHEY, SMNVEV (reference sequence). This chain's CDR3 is CASSLWGEYNEQFF. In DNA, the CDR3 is TGTGCCAGCAGTTTATGGGGGGAGTACAATGAGCAGTTCTTC.

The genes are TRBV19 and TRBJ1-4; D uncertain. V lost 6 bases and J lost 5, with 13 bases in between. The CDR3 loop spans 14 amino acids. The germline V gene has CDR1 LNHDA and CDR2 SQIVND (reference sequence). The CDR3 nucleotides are TGTGCCAGTAGGGAGGAGTCGGTCAATGAAAAACTGTTTTTT. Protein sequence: CASREESVNEKLFF. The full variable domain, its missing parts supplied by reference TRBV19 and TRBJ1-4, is DGGITQSPKYLFRKEGQNVTLSCEQNLNHDAMYWYRQDPGQGLRLIYYSQIVNDFQKGDIAEGYSVSREKKESFPLTVTSAQKNPTAFYLCASREESVNEKLFFGSGTQLSVL.

CDR3 loop: CATSPGGGASTEAFF. As DNA, the CDR3 is TGTGCCACCTCTCCCGGGGGGGGTGCGAGCACTGAAGCTTTCTTT. The chain uses TRBV19 and TRBJ1-1, with a possible D match to TRBD1 (5 bases). Trimming stripped 10 bases from V and 4 bases from J, with 22 bases between. The germline gives CDR1 LNHDA, CDR2 SQIVND (reference sequence). CDR3 size: 15 residues.

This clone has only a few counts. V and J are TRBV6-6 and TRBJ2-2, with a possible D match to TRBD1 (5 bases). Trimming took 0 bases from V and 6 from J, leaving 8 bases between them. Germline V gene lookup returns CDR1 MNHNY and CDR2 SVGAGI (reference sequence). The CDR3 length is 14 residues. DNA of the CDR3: TGTGCCAGCAGTTACTCTCAGGGCCCCGGGGAGCTGTTTTTT. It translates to CASSYSQGPGELFF.

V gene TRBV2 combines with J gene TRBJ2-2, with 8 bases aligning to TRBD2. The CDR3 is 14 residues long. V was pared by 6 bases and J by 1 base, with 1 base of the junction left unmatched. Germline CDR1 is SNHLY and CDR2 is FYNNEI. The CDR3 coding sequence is TGTGCCAGCAGCGCGGGAGGGAACACCGGGGAGCTGTTTTTT. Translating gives CASSAGGNTGELFF.

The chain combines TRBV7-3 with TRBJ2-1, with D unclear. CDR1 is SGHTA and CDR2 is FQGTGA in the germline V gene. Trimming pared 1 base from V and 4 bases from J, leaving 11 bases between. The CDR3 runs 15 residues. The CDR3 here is CASSLNSPMYNEQFF. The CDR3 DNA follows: TGTGCCAGCAGCTTAAATAGCCCAATGTACAATGAGCAGTTCTTC. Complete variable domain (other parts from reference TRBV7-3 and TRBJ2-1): GAGVSQTPSNKVTEKGKYVELRCDPISGHTALYWYRQSLGQGPEFLIYFQGTGAADDSGLPNDRFFAVRPEGSVSTLKIQRTERGDSAVYLCASSLNSPMYNEQFFGPGTRLTVL.

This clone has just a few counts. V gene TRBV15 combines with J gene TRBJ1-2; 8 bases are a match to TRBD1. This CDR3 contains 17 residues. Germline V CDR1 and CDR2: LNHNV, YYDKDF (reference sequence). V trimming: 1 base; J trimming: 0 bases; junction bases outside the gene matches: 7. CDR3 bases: TGTGCCACCAGCAGAGCGGACAGGGTGATCTCTAACTATGGCTACACCTTC. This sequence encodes CATSRADRVISNYGYTF.

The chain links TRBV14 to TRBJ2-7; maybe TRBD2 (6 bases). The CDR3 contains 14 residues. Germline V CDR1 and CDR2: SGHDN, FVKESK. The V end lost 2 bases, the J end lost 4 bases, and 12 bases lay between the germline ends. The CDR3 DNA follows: TGTGCCAGCAGCCAACCGGGACTTCGATACGAGCAGTACTTC. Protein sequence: CASSQPGLRYEQYF.

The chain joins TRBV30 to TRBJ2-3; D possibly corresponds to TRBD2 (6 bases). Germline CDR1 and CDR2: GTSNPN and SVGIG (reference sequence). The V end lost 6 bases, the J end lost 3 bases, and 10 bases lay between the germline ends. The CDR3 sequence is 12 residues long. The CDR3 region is CACHGGTDTQYF. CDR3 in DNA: TGTGCCTGTCACGGGGGAACAGATACGCAGTATTTT.

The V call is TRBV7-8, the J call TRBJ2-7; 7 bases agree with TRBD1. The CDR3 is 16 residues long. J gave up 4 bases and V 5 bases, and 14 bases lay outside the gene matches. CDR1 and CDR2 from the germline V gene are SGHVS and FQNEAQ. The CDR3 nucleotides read TGTGCCAGCAGCCCCTCGGACAGGCTAAAGGGATACGAGCAGTACTTC. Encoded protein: CASSPSDRLKGYEQYF.

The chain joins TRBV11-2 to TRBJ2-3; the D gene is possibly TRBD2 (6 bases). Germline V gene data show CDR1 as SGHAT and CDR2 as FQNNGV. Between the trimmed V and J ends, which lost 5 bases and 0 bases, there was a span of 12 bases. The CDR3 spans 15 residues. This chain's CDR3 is CASSPSGASTDTQYF. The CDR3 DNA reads TGTGCCAGCAGCCCCTCGGGAGCTAGCACAGATACGCAGTATTTT.

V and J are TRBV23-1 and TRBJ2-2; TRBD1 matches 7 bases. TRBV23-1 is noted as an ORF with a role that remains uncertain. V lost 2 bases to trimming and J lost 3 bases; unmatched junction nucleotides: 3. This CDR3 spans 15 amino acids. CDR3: CASSQGTDYTGELFF. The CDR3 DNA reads TGCGCCAGCAGTCAAGGGACAGATTACACCGGGGAGCTGTTTTTT.

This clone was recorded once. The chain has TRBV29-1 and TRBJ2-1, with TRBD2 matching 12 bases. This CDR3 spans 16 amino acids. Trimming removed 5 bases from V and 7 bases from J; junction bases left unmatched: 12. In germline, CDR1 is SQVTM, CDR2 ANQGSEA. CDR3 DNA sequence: TGCAGCGTTCTCCTCCTAGCGGGAGGGCCGGGTAATGAGCAGTTCTTC. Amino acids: CSVLLLAGGPGNEQFF.

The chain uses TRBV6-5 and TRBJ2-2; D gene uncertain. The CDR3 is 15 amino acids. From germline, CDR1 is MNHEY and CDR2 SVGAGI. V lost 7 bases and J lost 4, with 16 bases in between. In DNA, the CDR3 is TGTGCCAGCACCCCCTCCGATACAGCCACCGGGGAGCTGTTTTTT. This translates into CASTPSDTATGELFF.

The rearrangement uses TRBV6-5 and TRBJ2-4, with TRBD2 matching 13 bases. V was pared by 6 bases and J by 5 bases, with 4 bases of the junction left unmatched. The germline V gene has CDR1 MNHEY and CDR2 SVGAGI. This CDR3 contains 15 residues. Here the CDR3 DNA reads TGTGCCAGCAGGGCTGGGACTAGCGGGGAAAACATTCAGTACTTC. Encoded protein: CASRAGTSGENIQYF.

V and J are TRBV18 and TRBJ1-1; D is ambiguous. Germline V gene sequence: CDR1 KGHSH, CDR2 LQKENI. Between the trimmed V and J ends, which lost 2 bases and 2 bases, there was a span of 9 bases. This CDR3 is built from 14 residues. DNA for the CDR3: TGTGCCAGCTCACCAATCCAGATTAACACTGAAGCTTTCTTT. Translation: CASSPIQINTEAFF.

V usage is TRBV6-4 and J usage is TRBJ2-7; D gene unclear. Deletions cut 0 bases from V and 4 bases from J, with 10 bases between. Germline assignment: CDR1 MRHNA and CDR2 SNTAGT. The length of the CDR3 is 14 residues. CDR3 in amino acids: CASSDSWLQYEQYV. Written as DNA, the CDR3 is TGTGCCAGCAGTGACTCCTGGCTGCAATACGAGCAGTACGTC.

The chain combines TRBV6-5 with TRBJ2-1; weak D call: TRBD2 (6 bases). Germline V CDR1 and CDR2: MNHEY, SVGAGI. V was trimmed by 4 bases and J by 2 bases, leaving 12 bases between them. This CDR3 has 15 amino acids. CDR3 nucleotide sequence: TGTGCCAGCAGTTCCGGGACTCCAACCTACAATGAGCAGTTCTTC. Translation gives CASSSGTPTYNEQFF.

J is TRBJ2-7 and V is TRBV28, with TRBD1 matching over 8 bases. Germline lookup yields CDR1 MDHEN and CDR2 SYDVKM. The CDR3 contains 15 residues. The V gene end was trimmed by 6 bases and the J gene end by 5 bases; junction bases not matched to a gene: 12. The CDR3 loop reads CASSNPGTGGHEQYF. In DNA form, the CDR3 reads TGTGCCAGCAGCAACCCAGGGACAGGAGGTCACGAGCAGTACTTC.

The CDR3 DNA reads TGCGCCAGCAGCTTGGACAGGGAAAATGAAAAACTGTTTTTT. Translated, it gives CASSLDRENEKLFF. This chain joins TRBV5-1 and TRBJ1-4; D is perhaps TRBD1 (6 bases). Between the trimmed V and J ends, which lost 0 bases and 5 bases, there was a span of 8 bases. The germline V gene encodes CDR1 SGHRS and CDR2 YFSETQ. This CDR3 contains 14 residues.

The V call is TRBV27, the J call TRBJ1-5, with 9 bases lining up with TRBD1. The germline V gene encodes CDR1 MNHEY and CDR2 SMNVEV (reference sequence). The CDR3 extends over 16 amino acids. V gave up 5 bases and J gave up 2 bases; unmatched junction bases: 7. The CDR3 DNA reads TGTGCCAGCAGTCCCCGACAGGGGGGAGGCAATCAGCCCCAGCATTTT. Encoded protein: CASSPRQGGGNQPQHF.